This T cell receptor (beta chain) appears in the sequencing data of a study of shared clonotypes between healthy human individuals. Comment on this clone: Antigen: not known.

The material for each subset, its genomic DNA, was split evenly across several immunoSEQ plates. Assay: immunoSEQ multiplex PCR; the TCRdb copy retains only in-frame clones and omits some. Here the sample spans roughly 1 million clones, more than 60% being singletons. With 2 bases clipped from V and 8 bases from J, the junction kept 6 bases outside the gene matches. Germline CDR1 is GTSNPN and CDR2 is SVGIG (reference sequence). CDR3 length equals 15 residues. Study results and caveats: Generally, naive subsets (rather than memory subsets) showed larger estimated richness.

The sequence came from a young man in good health. This chain uses TRBV30 with TRBJ2-5, with 15 bases matching TRBD2. Sequences were obtained from memory CD4+ T cells sorted from blood. Subset specified: CD45RA-negative fraction. In DNA form, the CDR3 reads TGTGCCTGGAGTCCATCGGGACTAGCGGGAGGAACCCAGTACTTC. Protein product: CAWSPSGLAGGTQYF.